This entry is about one T cell receptor (beta chain). Within the sample, other DNA sequences also encode this same CDR3. The data derive from a study of blood T cell repertoires in COVID-19. The length of the CDR3 is 14 residues. The germline V gene has CDR1 MNHEY and CDR2 SMNVEV (reference sequence). Trimming pared 11 bases from V and 1 base from J, leaving 15 bases between. The table came from immunoSEQ multiplex PCR; TCRdb's copy has only in-frame clones and leaves some out. The sample holds 150,000 to 200,000 clones, around 88% seen once. The chain is built from TRBV27 and TRBJ1-5; D not certain. The clonotype originates from a woman aged 25 to 39 with acute or convalescent COVID-19. The sequenced material came from peripheral blood. CDR3 in amino acids: CASRTGMSNQPQHF. Here the CDR3 DNA reads TGTGCCTCCCGGACGGGAATGAGCAATCAGCCCCAGCATTTT.